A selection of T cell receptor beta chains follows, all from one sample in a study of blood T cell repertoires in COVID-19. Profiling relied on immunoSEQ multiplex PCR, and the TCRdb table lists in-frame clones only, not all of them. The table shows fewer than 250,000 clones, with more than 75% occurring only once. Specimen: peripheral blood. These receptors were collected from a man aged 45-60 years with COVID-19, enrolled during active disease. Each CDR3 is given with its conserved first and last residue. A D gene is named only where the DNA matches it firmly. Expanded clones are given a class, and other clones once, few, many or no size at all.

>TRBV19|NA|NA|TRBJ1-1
CASSIQGGSNTEAFF
TGTGCCAGTAGTATACAGGGAGGTAGCAACACTGAAGCTTTCTTT
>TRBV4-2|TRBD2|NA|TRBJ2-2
CASSQPSGGGAGELFF
TGTGCCAGCAGCCAACCAAGCGGGGGTGGGGCCGGGGAGCTGTTTTTT
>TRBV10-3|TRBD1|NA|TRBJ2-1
CAISDPGTENNEQFF
TGTGCCATCAGTGACCCCGGGACAGAAAACAATGAGCAGTTCTTC
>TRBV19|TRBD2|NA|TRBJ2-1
CASGPRGLAGGNEQFF
TGTGCCAGTGGTCCCCGGGGACTAGCGGGGGGCAATGAGCAGTTCTTC
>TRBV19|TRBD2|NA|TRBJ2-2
CASSVWTSGENTGELFF
TGTGCCAGTAGTGTCTGGACTAGCGGGGAGAACACCGGGGAGCTGTTTTTT
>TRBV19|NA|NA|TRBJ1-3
CASSPQGSGNTIYF
TGTGCCAGTAGTCCCCAGGGCTCTGGAAACACCATATATTTT
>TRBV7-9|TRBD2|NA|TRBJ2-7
CASSLVMASGNLAHYEQYF
TGTGCCAGCAGCTTAGTGATGGCTAGCGGGAACCTGGCCCACTACGAGCAGTACTTC
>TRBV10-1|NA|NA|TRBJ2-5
CASSESALVGGTQYF
TGCGCCAGCAGTGAGTCGGCCCTCGTGGGAGGGACCCAGTACTTC
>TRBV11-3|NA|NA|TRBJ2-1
CASSFPASDEQFF
TGTGCCAGCAGCTTCCCCGCGAGCGATGAGCAGTTCTTC
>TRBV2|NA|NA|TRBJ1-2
CASRSGGDRRRGYTF
TGTGCCAGCAGGAGTGGGGGTGACAGGAGGAGAGGCTACACCTTC
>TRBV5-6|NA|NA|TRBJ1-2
CASSLEAGTLGGYTF
TGTGCCAGCAGCTTGGAGGCAGGTACTTTAGGAGGCTACACCTTC
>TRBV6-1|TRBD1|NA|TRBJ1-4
CASSETTGVGANEKLFF
TGTGCCAGCAGTGAGACGACAGGGGTCGGAGCTAATGAAAAACTGTTTTTT
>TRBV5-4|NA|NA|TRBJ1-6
CASSLGGVVYNSPLHF
TGTGCCAGCAGCCTAGGAGGGGTGGTCTATAATTCACCCCTCCACTTT
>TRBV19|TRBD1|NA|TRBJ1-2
CASTWGQPVDNYGYTF
TGTGCCAGTACTTGGGGACAGCCAGTTGATAACTATGGCTACACCTTC
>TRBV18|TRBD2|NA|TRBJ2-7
CASSLMGTSGRVTYEQYF
TGTGCCAGCTCCCTCATGGGGACTAGCGGGAGGGTGACCTACGAGCAGTACTTC
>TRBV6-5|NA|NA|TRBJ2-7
CASSYAGRTHEQYF
TGTGCCAGCAGTTACGCTGGCCGAACCCACGAGCAGTACTTC
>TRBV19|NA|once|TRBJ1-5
CASRRQDNQPQHF
TGTGCCAGTAGAAGGCAGGACAATCAGCCCCAGCATTTT
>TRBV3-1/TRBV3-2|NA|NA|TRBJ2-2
CASSPPRLGHDTGELFF
TGTGCCAGCAGCCCCCCTAGATTGGGGCACGACACCGGGGAGCTGTTTTTT